These T cell receptor beta chains were read from a single sample in a study of a mutant IDH1 vaccine in newly diagnosed glioma. Assay used: immunoSEQ multiplex PCR; TCRdb lists only in-frame clones, some missing. The sample carries approximately 26,000 clones, roughly 90% recorded once. No cognate antigen is known for these TCRs. Material: PBMCs, obtained from a glioma patient whose treatment included an IDH1 peptide vaccine. These receptors were obtained from a man aged 18 to 35 with glioma. The CDR3 runs from the conserved cysteine through the conserved F or W. The D gene is left open where the match is weak. A row's size may be missing; if present it is once, few, many or a size class.

cdr3_length: 14; clone_size: -; j_call: TRBJ1-2; v_call: TRBV5-4; d_call: -; cdr3_aa: CASSLVRGSAGYTF; cdr3_nt: TGTGCCAGCAGCTTGGTCCGGGGCAGTGCTGGCTACACCTTC
cdr3_length: 18; clone_size: few; j_call: TRBJ2-3; v_call: TRBV4-1; d_call: -; cdr3_aa: CASSQLGLKALEGDTQYF; cdr3_nt: TGCGCCAGCAGCCAACTCGGGCTGAAGGCCCTTGAGGGAGATACGCAGTATTTT
cdr3_length: 14; clone_size: -; j_call: TRBJ1-1; v_call: TRBV5-6; d_call: -; cdr3_aa: CASSLSRMNTEAFF; cdr3_nt: TGTGCCAGCAGCTTGTCCAGGATGAACACTGAAGCTTTCTTT
cdr3_length: 15; clone_size: -; j_call: TRBJ1-2; v_call: TRBV6-5; d_call: -; cdr3_aa: CASRFSGGGNYGYTF; cdr3_nt: TGTGCCAGCAGATTTTCGGGGGGGGGAAACTATGGCTACACCTTC
cdr3_length: 16; clone_size: -; j_call: TRBJ1-4; v_call: TRBV4-1; d_call: TRBD1; cdr3_aa: CASRPQTGRTNEKLFF; cdr3_nt: TGCGCCAGCAGGCCCCAGACAGGGAGGACTAATGAAAAACTGTTTTTT
cdr3_length: 13; clone_size: -; j_call: TRBJ1-2; v_call: TRBV30; d_call: TRBD1; cdr3_aa: CAWRWTGAVGYTF; cdr3_nt: TGTGCCTGGAGGTGGACAGGGGCGGTCGGCTACACCTTC
cdr3_length: 13; clone_size: -; j_call: TRBJ2-1; v_call: TRBV4-2; d_call: -; cdr3_aa: CASSQGAYNEQFF; cdr3_nt: TGTGCCAGCAGCCAAGGGGCCTATAATGAGCAGTTCTTC
cdr3_length: 16; clone_size: -; j_call: TRBJ2-7; v_call: TRBV6-1; d_call: -; cdr3_aa: CASSEWRGEWGHEQYF; cdr3_nt: TGTGCCAGCAGTGAATGGAGGGGGGAATGGGGCCACGAGCAGTACTTC
cdr3_length: 14; clone_size: -; j_call: TRBJ2-7; v_call: TRBV7-2; d_call: TRBD1; cdr3_aa: CASSHGQGLYEQYF; cdr3_nt: TGTGCCAGCAGCCACGGACAGGGCCTCTACGAGCAGTACTTC
cdr3_length: 14; clone_size: -; j_call: TRBJ1-2; v_call: TRBV6-9; d_call: TRBD1; cdr3_aa: CASRRRGGDYGYTF; cdr3_nt: TGTGCCAGCAGGCGCAGGGGGGGAGACTATGGCTACACCTTC
cdr3_length: 13; clone_size: -; j_call: TRBJ2-2; v_call: TRBV7-9; d_call: -; cdr3_aa: CASRGLNTGELFF; cdr3_nt: TGTGCCAGCAGGGGCCTGAACACCGGGGAGCTGTTTTTT
cdr3_length: 15; clone_size: -; j_call: TRBJ1-6; v_call: TRBV7-2; d_call: -; cdr3_aa: CASSLGRGPNSPLHF; cdr3_nt: TGTGCCAGCAGCTTAGGGCGCGGTCCTAATTCACCCCTCCACTTT
cdr3_length: 13; clone_size: -; j_call: TRBJ2-7; v_call: TRBV29-1; d_call: TRBD2; cdr3_aa: CSVRTSGRYEQYF; cdr3_nt: TGCAGCGTGCGGACTAGCGGGAGATACGAGCAGTACTTC
cdr3_length: 15; clone_size: -; j_call: TRBJ1-1; v_call: TRBV7-9; d_call: TRBD1; cdr3_aa: CASSPDRGIFTEAFF; cdr3_nt: TGTGCCAGCAGCCCCGACAGGGGAATTTTCACTGAAGCTTTCTTT
cdr3_length: 13; clone_size: -; j_call: TRBJ2-3; v_call: TRBV5-1; d_call: -; cdr3_aa: CASSLAPGDTQYF; cdr3_nt: TGCGCCAGCAGCTTGGCCCCGGGGGATACGCAGTATTTT
cdr3_length: 14; clone_size: -; j_call: TRBJ2-7; v_call: TRBV27; d_call: -; cdr3_aa: CASSPKDSPYEQYF; cdr3_nt: TGTGCCAGCAGCCCGAAGGATTCCCCCTACGAGCAGTACTTC
cdr3_length: 13; clone_size: -; j_call: TRBJ1-1; v_call: TRBV5-6; d_call: -; cdr3_aa: CASSLGWGTEAFF; cdr3_nt: TGTGCCAGCAGCTTGGGATGGGGGACTGAAGCTTTCTTT
cdr3_length: 16; clone_size: -; j_call: TRBJ2-2; v_call: TRBV5-1; d_call: -; cdr3_aa: CASSFSGPSNTGELFF; cdr3_nt: TGCGCCAGCAGCTTTTCGGGGCCATCAAACACCGGGGAGCTGTTTTTT
cdr3_length: 22; clone_size: -; j_call: TRBJ2-1; v_call: TRBV4-1; d_call: TRBD2; cdr3_aa: CASSHPSGGGQASGRDYNEQFF; cdr3_nt: TGCGCCAGCAGCCATCCTTCGGGGGGCGGGCAGGCTAGCGGGAGGGACTACAATGAGCAGTTCTTC
cdr3_length: 9; clone_size: -; j_call: TRBJ1-5; v_call: TRBV21-1; d_call: -; cdr3_aa: CAGLQPQHF; cdr3_nt: TGTGCCGGCCTTCAGCCCCAGCATTTT
cdr3_length: 13; clone_size: -; j_call: TRBJ2-5; v_call: TRBV10-3; d_call: -; cdr3_aa: CASQGGPRETQYF; cdr3_nt: TGTGCCTCACAGGGGGGGCCCCGGGAGACCCAGTACTTC
cdr3_length: 17; clone_size: -; j_call: TRBJ2-1; v_call: TRBV6-1; d_call: -; cdr3_aa: CASSEDREGKNYNEQFF; cdr3_nt: TGTGCCAGCAGTGAAGATCGGGAAGGGAAGAACTACAATGAGCAGTTCTTC